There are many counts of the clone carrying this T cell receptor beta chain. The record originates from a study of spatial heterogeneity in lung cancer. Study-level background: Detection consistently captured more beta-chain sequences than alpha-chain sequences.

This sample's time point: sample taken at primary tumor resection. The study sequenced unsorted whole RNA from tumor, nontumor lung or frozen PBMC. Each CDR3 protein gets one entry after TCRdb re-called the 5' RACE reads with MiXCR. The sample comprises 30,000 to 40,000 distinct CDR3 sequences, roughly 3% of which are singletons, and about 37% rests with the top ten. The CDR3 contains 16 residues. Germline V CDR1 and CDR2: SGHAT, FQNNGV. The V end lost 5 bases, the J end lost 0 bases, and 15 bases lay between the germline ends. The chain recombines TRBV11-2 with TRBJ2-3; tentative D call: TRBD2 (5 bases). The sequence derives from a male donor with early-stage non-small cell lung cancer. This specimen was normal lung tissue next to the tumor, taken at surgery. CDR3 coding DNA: TGTGCCAGCAGCCTCGCCGGCAGCGGAAGCACAGATACGCAGTATTTT. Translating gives CASSLAGSGSTDTQYF.